This T cell receptor (beta chain) was identified in a study of shared clonotypes between healthy human individuals (dated by TCRdb to 2020 to 2022). In the study overall: A few men and a couple of women, aged 18 to 49 years, made up the cohort. For each donor, CD4 naive and CD4 memory were each given three plates, CD8 naive was given two plates, and CD8 memory was given one plate. Blood TCR repertoires of a handful of healthy adults were deeply sequenced to estimate repertoire size and the extent of clonotype sharing between individuals. To increase sequencing depth and limit assay-specific biases, different laboratories used diverse techniques to prepare libraries and sequence TCR repertoires. Per donor, leukapheresis produced somewhere between about 0.9 and 9.5 billion PBMCs.

Using the deep immunoSEQ assay, multiplex PCR amplified TCR CDR3 regions from genomic DNA. Extracted genomic DNA from each cell subset was distributed evenly across all wells of several immunoSEQ 96-well plates, and each plate was treated as a replicate. For sorted subsets, approximately 210 ng of genomic DNA, equivalent to some 33,000 T cell genomes, went into each replicate PCR. The purified libraries were quantified using a Qubit 3.0 fluorometer, sized with a Bioanalyzer 2100, and then quantified again using the KAPA Library Quantification kit. Every immunoSEQ 96-well plate was sequenced on a dedicated single-read 150-cycle Illumina NextSeq 550 flow cell. Under the source paper's analysis protocol: Because the immunoSEQ output held only junctional sequences and lacked quality scores, the filtering could not match the filtering applied to full-length reads. Sequences were annotated with PyIR, a Python wrapper for IgBLAST v1.9, using IMGT germline references to assign V/J genes and CDR3. Reads were removed for weak V/J assignments (E-value above 1e-6), missing CDR3, stop codons, out-of-frame junctions, or ambiguous translated residues. V3J clonotypes were defined as sequences sharing the same inferred V gene, J gene, and CDR3 amino acid sequence. Percentage overlap between repertoires was calculated by dividing the number of shared unique clonotypes by the size of the smaller repertoire. Repertoire richness was assessed with RTK rarefaction, the Chao1 estimator, and Recon v2.1 estimates of unobserved clonotypes. Generation probabilities were computed with OLGA for all TCRbeta clonotypes obtained by the gDNA method from several donors. Imported from immuneACCESS, the table was reduced by TCRdb to in-frame sequences with V and J called. These copies leave out some clones; in studies compared against another copy, an unresolved V gene accounts for under half, and the cause of the remainder is not known. For V, J and clone size, that table is used; D and trimming come from the DNA. The sample yields 1.5 million to 2.5 million clones; about 95% were counted once. The top ten clonotypes cover 1% to 1.5% of the sample.

Of note for this clone: Its antigen has not been determined. Base qualities are missing; no much larger clone stands one base away.

In the germline V gene, CDR1 corresponds to LGHNA and CDR2 to YNFKEQ. Trimmed from V: 2 bases; trimmed from J: 3 bases; junction bases lacking a gene match: 2. The CDR3 holds 15 amino acids from the cysteine to the phenylalanine. CDR3 DNA only is kept here, 45 bases in frame from base 1. Points the paper makes about the study in general: Based on pairwise subsampling, the degree of clonotype sharing among donors was expected to be affected by sequencing depth. Naive subsets generally had larger estimated clonotype richness than memory subsets did. Because the study included only a small number of donors, the genetic and exposure-history diversity represented was limited. Across a few donors, around 5% of naive CD4, roughly 3.5% of naive CD8, 2.3% of memory CD4, and around 0.4% of memory CD8 clonotypes were shared. Compared with non-shared clonotypes, the clonotypes found in all four sorted-subset donors had higher generation probabilities. Incomplete sequencing was indicated by rarefaction of sorted-subset datasets, despite the large sequencing depth. Sampling was restricted to blood, and TCR repertoires in tissues likely differ from the TCR repertoires found in blood.

CD8 naive samples consisted of CD45RO-negative cells that were positively selected for CCR7, yielding a CD45RA+CCR7+ population without TemRA cells. The donors were healthy, HIV-negative adults who had no recently reported acute infections or vaccinations. Every donor was a Caucasian adult residing in Nashville, Tennessee, USA. Blood was obtained by leukapheresis, after which PBMCs were separated by Ficoll-Histopaque density gradient centrifugation and cryopreserved in liquid nitrogen vapor phase. Analytical flow cytometry was used to check the purity and quantity of every magnetically sorted T cell population. Genomic DNA was isolated from every sorted fraction and measured by UV absorbance on a Nanodrop 2000c.

The clonotype comes from a man aged 18-30 years in good health. The chain links TRBV4-2 with TRBJ2-7; the junction holds 12 bases that match TRBD2. The material sequenced was naive CD8+ T cells sorted from blood. The cell subset or site label corresponds to: CD45RA+CCR7+. The sequenced DNA: TGTGCCAGCAGCCAATCGACTAGCGGGAGCTACGAGCAGTACTTC. This translates into CASSQSTSGSYEQYF.